The clone carrying this TCR beta chain was seen just once. The data stem from a study of OX40 agonist ivuxolimab in advanced cancers. Study at large: Patients were treated with intravenous ivuxolimab, dosed at 0.01 to 10 mg/kg and infused every 2 weeks. Those treated in dose escalation had hepatocellular carcinoma, melanoma, renal cell cancer or head and neck cancer.

Generated by immunoSEQ multiplex PCR, the TCRdb table keeps only in-frame clones and is missing some. Of over 60,000 clones listed, around 91% are singletons. Germline V CDR1 and CDR2: WSHSY, SAAADI. CDR3 length: 13 residues. The V gene lost 7 bases and the J gene lost 5 bases, with 14 bases spanning the gap. The clonotype was recovered from an adult with an advanced solid tumor such as melanoma, head and neck, liver or kidney cancer. This chain links TRBV10-2 with TRBJ2-5; D is uncertain. The source material was CD4+ or CD8+ T cells sorted from blood, sampled in a trial of the OX40 agonist ivuxolimab. The CDR3 DNA follows: TGCGCCAGCACGCGCGCCCCTGCGGAGACCCAGTACTTC. Amino acids: CASTRAPAETQYF.